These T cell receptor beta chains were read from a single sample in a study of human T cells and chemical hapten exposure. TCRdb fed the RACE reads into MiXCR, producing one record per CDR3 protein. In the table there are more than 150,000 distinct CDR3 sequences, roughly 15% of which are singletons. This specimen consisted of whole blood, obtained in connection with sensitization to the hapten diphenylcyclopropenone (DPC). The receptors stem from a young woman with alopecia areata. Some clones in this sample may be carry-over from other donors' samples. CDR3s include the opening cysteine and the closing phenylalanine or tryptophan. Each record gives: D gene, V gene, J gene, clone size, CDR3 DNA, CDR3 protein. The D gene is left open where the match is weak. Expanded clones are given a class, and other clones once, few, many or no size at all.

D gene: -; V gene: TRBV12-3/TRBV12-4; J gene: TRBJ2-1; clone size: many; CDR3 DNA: TGTGCCGTGGCAACCATCGCTGAGCAGTTCTTC; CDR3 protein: CAVATIAEQFF
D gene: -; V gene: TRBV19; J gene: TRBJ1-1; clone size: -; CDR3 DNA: TGTGCCAGTAGTATCTCGACGGGGGGTAACACTGAAGCTTTCTTT; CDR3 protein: CASSISTGGNTEAFF
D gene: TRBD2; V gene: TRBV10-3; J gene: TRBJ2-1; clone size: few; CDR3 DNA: TGTGCCATCAGAAGACAGCTAGCGGGAGGGTACAATGAGCAGTTCTTC; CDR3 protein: CAIRRQLAGGYNEQFF
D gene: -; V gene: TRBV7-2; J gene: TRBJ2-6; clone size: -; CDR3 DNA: TGTGCCAGCAGCTGGCAGGGAATCGTCTCTGGGGCCAACGTCCTGACTTTC; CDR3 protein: CASSWQGIVSGANVLTF
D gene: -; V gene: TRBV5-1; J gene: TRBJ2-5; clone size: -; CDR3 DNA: TGCGCCAGCAGCTTGGAGCTAGACTTGGCCCAGTACTTC; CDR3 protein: CASSLELDLAQYF
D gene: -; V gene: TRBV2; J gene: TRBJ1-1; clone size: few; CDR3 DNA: TGTGCCAGCACGAAAGGGGTGAACACTGAAGCTTTCTTT; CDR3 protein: CASTKGVNTEAFF
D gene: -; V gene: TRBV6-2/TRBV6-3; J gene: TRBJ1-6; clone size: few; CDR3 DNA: TGTGCCAGCCGGGACGGAGAAAATTCACCCCTCCACTTT; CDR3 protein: CASRDGENSPLHF
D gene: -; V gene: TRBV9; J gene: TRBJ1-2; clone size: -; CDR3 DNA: TGTGCCAGCAGCGTAACAGAAGACTATGGCTACACCTTC; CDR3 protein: CASSVTEDYGYTF
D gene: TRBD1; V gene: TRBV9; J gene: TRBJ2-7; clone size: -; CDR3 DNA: TGTGCCAGCAGCCCGATCGACAGGGCCTTCTCCTACGAGCAGTACTTC; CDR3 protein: CASSPIDRAFSYEQYF
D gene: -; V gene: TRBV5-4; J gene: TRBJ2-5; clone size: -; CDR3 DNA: TGTGCCAGCAGTTGGGACGGGACCCAGTACTTC; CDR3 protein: CASSWDGTQYF
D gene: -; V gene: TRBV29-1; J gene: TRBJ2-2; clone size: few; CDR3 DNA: TGCAGCGTTGTTACCCAGAACACCGGGGAGCTGTTTTTT; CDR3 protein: CSVVTQNTGELFF
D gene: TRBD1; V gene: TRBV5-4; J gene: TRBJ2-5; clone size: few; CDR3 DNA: TGTGCCAGCAGCTTGGCGGGACAGGGGGAAGAGACCCAGTACTTC; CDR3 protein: CASSLAGQGEETQYF
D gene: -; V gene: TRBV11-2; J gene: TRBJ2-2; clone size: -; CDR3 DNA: TGTGCCAGCAGACCGCTAGCGTCTGGGGAGCTGTTTTTT; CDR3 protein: CASRPLASGELFF
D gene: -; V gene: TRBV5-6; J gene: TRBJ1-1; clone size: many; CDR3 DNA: TGTGCCAGGCCCCGGGCAGAGCCCTTTGTGGACACTGAAGCTTTCTTT; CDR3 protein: CARPRAEPFVDTEAFF
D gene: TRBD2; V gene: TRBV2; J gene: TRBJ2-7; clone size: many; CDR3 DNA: TGTGCCAGCAGTCTCCGGGAAGGACTAGCGGTTTCAAAGGAGCAGTACTTC; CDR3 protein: CASSLREGLAVSKEQYF
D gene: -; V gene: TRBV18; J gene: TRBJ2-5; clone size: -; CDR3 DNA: TGTGCCAGCTCACCACTGGTAGCCGGGCAGACCCAGTACTTC; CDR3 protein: CASSPLVAGQTQYF
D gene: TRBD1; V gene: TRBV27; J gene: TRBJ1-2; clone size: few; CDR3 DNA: TGTGCCAGCAGGGAGTGGGGACAGGGTGAGGGCTACACCTTC; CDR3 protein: CASREWGQGEGYTF
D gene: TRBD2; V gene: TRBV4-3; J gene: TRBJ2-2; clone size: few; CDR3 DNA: TGCGCCAGCAGCCAACTAGCGGGAGGTCCCGGGGAGCTGTTTTTT; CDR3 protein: CASSQLAGGPGELFF
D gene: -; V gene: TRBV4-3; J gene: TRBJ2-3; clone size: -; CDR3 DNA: TGCGCCAGCAGCCAGGGAAGCGGTGCAGGCGGGGATACGCAGTATTTT; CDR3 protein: CASSQGSGAGGDTQYF
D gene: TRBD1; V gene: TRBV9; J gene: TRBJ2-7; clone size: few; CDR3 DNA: TGTGCCAGCAGCGTAAGTGACAGGGGTTTCGAGCAGTACTTC; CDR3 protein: CASSVSDRGFEQYF
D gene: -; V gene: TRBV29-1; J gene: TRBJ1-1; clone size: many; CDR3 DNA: TGCAGCGTTGAAATAAAGGGGCCGAACACTGAAGCTTTCTTT; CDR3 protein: CSVEIKGPNTEAFF
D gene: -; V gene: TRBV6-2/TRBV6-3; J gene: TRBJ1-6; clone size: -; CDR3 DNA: TGTGCCAGCAGAACGGAAGGGTCACCCCTCCACTTT; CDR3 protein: CASRTEGSPLHF
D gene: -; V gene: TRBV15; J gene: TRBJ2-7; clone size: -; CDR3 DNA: TGTGCCACCAGCAGAGATCCCGCCAGCCTAACCTACGAGCAGTACTTC; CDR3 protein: CATSRDPASLTYEQYF
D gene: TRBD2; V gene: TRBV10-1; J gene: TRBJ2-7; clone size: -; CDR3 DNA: TGCGCCAGCAGTGCTAGCGGGACCCCCGCCGTCCACTACGAGCAGTACTTC; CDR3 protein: CASSASGTPAVHYEQYF
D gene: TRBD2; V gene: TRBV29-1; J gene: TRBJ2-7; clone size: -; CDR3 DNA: TGCAGCGTTTCCGGACTAGCGGGAGCATACGAGCAGTACTTC; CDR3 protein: CSVSGLAGAYEQYF
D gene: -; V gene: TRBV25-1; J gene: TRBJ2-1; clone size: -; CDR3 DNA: TGTGCCAGCAGTGATCCCCTGGGGGGTTTCTCCTACAATGAGCAGTTCTTC; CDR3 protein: CASSDPLGGFSYNEQFF
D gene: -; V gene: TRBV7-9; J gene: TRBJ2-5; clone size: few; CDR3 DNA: TGTGCCAGCGGCCGGTCTCGCGGACAAGAGACCCAGTACTTC; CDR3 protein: CASGRSRGQETQYF
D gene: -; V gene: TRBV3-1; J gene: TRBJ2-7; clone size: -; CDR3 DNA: TGTGCCAGCAGCCACACAGGTGGCGGATTGGACGAGCAGTACTTC; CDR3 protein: CASSHTGGGLDEQYF
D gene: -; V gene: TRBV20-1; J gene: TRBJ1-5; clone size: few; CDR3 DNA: TGCAGTGCTAGATGGGGTGTGGGCAATCAGCCCCAGCATTTT; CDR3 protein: CSARWGVGNQPQHF
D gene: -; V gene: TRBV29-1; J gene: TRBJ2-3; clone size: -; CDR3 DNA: TGCAGCGTTGAAGAGTTCCGGGGCACAGATACGCAGTATTTT; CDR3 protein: CSVEEFRGTDTQYF
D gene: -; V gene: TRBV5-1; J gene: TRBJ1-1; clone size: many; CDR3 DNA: TGCGCCAGCAGCTTGGACAGGGCAGGTACTGAAGCTTTCTTT; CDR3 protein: CASSLDRAGTEAFF
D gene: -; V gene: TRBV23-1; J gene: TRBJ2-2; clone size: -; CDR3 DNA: TGCGCCAGCAGTGAATGCGGCGGGGAGCTGTTTTTT; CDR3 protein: CASSECGGELFF
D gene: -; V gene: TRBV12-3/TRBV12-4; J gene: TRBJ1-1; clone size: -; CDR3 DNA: TGTGCCAGCAGTCTTTCGGACCGCAACACTGAAGCTTTCTTT; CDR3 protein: CASSLSDRNTEAFF
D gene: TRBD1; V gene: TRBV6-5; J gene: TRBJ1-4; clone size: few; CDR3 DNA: TGTGCCAGCAGCTCACAGGGGGCGCGCCGTGAAAAACTGTTTTTT; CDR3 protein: CASSSQGARREKLFF
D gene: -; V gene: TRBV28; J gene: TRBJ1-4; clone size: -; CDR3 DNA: TGTGCCAGCAGTTCCCCCCGGGGGGCAACTAATGAAAAACTGTTTTTT; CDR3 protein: CASSSPRGATNEKLFF
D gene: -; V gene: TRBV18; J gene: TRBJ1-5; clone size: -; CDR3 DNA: TGTGCCAGCTCACCATCGAGGGAGGGCAATCAGCCCCAGCATTTT; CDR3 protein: CASSPSREGNQPQHF